This TCR beta chain emerged from a study of OX40 agonist ivuxolimab in advanced cancers. Sequencing was performed with immunoSEQ multiplex PCR; in TCRdb, only in-frame clones are kept and a portion is missing. The table shows under 30,000 clones, with 77% occurring only once. This clone was detected only once. Sequences were derived from CD4+ or CD8+ T cells sorted from blood, sampled in a trial of the OX40 agonist ivuxolimab. This clonotype was obtained from an adult with an advanced solid tumor such as melanoma, head and neck, liver or kidney cancer.

DNA of the CDR3: TGTGCCAGCAGTTCCCTAGACAGGGGGTATGGCTACACCTTC. Its translation is CASSSLDRGYGYTF. The chain employs TRBV28 and TRBJ1-2; 9 positions match TRBD1. V shed 4 bases and J 5 bases; nucleotides not matched to a gene: 5. Looked up from germline, CDR1 is MDHEN and CDR2 is SYDVKM. The CDR3 consists of 14 residues.